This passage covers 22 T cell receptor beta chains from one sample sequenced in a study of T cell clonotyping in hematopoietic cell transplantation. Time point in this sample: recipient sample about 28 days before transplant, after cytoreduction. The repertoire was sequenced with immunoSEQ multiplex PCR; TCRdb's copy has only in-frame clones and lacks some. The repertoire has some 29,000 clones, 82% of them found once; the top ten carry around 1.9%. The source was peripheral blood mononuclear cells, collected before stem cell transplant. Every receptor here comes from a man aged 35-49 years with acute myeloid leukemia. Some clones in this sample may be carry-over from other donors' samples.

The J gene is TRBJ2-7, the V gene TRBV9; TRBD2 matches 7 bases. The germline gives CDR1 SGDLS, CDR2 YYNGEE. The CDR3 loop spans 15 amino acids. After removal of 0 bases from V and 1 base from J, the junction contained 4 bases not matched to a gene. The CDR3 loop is CASSVGWGGSYEQYF. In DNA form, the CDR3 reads TGTGCCAGCAGCGTAGGGTGGGGGGGGTCCTACGAGCAGTACTTC.

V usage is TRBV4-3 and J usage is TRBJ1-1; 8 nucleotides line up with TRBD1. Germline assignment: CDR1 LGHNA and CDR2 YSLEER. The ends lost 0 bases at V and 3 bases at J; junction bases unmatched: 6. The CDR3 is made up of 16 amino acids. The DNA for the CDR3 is TGCGCCAGCAGCCAAGAAGCCCAGGGGGCGTACACTGAAGCTTTCTTT. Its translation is CASSQEAQGAYTEAFF.

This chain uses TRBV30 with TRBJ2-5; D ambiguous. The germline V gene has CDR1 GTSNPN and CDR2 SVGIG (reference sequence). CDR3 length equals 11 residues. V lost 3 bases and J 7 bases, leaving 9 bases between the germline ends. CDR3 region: CAWSGDRTQYF. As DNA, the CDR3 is TGTGCCTGGAGCGGAGATAGGACCCAGTACTTC.

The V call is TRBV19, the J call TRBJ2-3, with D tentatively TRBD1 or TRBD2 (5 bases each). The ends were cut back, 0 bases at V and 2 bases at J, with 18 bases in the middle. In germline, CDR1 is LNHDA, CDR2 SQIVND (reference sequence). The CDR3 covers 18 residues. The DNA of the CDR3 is TGTGCCAGTAGTATAGATCGCGCCGGGACCGGCCACACAGATACGCAGTATTTT. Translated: CASSIDRAGTGHTDTQYF.

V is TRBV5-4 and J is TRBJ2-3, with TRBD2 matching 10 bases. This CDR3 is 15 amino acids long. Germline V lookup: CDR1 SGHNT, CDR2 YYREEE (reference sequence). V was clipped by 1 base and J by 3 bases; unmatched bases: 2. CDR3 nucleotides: TGTGCCAGCAGCTTGACTAGCGGGACAACAGATACGCAGTATTTT. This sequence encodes CASSLTSGTTDTQYF.

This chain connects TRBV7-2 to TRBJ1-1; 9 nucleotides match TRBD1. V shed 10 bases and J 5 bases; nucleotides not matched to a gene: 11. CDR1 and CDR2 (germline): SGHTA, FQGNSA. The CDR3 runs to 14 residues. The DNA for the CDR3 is TGTGCCATCGTACAGGGGGCAACACGGACTGAAGCTTTCTTT. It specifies CAIVQGATRTEAFF.

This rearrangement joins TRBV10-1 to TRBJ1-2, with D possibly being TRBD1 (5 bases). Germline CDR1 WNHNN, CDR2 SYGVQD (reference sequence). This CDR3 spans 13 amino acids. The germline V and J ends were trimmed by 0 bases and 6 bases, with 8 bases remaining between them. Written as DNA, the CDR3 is TGCGCCAGCAGTGAGTCCCGGGGGAATGGCTACACCTTC. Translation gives CASSESRGNGYTF.

The CDR3 sequence: CASSWGLAGETSTDTQYF. CDR3 coding DNA: TGTGCCAGCAGCTGGGGACTAGCGGGGGAAACTAGCACAGATACGCAGTATTTT. The chain joins TRBV5-4 to TRBJ2-3; 14 nucleotides match TRBD2. Germline V gives CDR1 SGHNT, CDR2 YYREEE (reference sequence). With V trimmed by 3 bases and J by 0 bases, 6 bases remained unmatched. This CDR3 is built from 18 residues. Using reference TRBV5-4 and TRBJ2-3 for the parts outside the CDR3, the full variable domain is ETGVTQSPTHLIKTRGQQVTLRCSSQSGHNTVSWYQQALGQGPQFIFQYYREEENGRGNFPPRFSGLQFPNYSSELNVNALELDDSALYLCASSWGLAGETSTDTQYFGPGTRLTVL.

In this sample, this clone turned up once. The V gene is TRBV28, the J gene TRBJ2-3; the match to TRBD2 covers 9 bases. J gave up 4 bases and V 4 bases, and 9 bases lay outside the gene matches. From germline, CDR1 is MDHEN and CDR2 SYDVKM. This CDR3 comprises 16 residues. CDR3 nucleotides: TGTGCCAGCAGTTCCCTGGCGGGGGGGTTCTCAGATACGCAGTATTTT. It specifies CASSSLAGGFSDTQYF.

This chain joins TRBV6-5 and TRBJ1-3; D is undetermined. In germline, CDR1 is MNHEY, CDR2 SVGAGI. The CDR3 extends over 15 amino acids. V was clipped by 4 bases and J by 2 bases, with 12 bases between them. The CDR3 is CASSSPGATGNTIYF. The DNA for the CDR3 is TGTGCCAGCAGTTCGCCGGGAGCTACTGGAAACACCATATATTTT.

CDR3 nucleotide sequence: TGTGCCAGCAGTCCAGCCACCGGGGAGCTGTTTTTT. Protein: CASSPATGELFF. The J gene is TRBJ2-2, the V gene TRBV6-5; D gene uncertain. The CDR3 spans 12 residues. Germline-derived CDR1 and CDR2 are MNHEY and SVGAGI. Trimming pared 5 bases from V and 4 bases from J, leaving 5 bases between.

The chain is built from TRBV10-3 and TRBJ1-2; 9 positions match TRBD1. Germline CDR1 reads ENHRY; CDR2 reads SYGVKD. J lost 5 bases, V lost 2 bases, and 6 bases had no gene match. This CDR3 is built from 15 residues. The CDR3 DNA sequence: TGTGCCATCAGTGAGCTCACAGGGGGCCTTTATGGCTACACCTTC. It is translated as CAISELTGGLYGYTF.

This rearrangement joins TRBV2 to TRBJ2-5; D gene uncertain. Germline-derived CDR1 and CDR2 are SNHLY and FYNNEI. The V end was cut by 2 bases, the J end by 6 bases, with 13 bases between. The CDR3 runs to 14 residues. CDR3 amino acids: CASSERADWKTQYF. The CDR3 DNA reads TGTGCCAGCAGTGAACGTGCCGATTGGAAGACCCAGTACTTC.

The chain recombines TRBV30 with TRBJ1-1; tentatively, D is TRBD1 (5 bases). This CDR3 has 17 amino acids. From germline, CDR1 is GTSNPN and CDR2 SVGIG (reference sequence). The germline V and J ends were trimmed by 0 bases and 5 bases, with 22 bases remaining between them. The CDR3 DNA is TGTGCCTGGAGTGTTGGTATGAACAGACGGGGGGAGACTGAAGCTTTCTTT. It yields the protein CAWSVGMNRRGETEAFF.

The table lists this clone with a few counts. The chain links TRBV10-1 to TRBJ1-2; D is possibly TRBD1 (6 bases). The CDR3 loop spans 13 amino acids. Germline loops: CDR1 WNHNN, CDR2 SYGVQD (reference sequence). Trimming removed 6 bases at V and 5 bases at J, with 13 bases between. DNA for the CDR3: TGCGCCAGCAGCCGGACAGCGATTTATGGCTACACCTTC. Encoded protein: CASSRTAIYGYTF.

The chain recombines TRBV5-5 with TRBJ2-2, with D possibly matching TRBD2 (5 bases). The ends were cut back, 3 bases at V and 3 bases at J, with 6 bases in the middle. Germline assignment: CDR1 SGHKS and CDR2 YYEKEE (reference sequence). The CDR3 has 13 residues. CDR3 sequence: CASSWTHTGELFF. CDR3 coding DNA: TGTGCCAGCAGCTGGACTCACACCGGGGAGCTGTTTTTT.

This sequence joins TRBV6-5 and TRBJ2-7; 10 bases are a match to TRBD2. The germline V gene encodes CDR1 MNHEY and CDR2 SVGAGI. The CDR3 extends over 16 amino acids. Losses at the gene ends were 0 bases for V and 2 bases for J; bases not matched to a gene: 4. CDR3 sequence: CASSYSLAGAAYEQYF. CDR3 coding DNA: TGTGCCAGCAGTTACTCGCTAGCGGGGGCGGCCTACGAGCAGTACTTC.

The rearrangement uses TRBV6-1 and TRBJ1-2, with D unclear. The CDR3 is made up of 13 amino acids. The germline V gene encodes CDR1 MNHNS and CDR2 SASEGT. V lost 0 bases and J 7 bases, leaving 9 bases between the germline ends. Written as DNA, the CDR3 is TGTGCCAGCAGTGAAGCCGAGGCGACTGGCTACACCTTC. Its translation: CASSEAEATGYTF.

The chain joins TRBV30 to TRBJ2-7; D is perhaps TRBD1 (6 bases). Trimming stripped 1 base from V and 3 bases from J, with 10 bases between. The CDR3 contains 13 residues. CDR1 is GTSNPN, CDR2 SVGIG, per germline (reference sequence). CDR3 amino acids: CAWSGDTYYEQYF. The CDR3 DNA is TGTGCCTGGAGTGGGGACACTTACTACGAGCAGTACTTC.

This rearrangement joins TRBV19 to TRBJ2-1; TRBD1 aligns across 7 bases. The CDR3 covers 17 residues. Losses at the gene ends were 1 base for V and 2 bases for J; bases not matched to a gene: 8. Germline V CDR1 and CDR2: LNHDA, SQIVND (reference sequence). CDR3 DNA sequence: TGTGCCAGTAGTATAGCTTCCGGGACAGTAGCCTACAATGAGCAGTTCTTC. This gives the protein CASSIASGTVAYNEQFF. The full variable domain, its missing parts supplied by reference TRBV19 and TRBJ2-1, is DGGITQSPKYLFRKEGQNVTLSCEQNLNHDAMYWYRQDPGQGLRLIYYSQIVNDFQKGDIAEGYSVSREKKESFPLTVTSAQKNPTAFYLCASSIASGTVAYNEQFFGPGTRLTVL.

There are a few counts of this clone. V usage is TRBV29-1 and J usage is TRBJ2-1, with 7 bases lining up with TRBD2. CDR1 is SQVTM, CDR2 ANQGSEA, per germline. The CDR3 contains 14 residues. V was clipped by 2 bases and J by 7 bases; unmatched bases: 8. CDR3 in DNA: TGCAGCGTTGAATTGGCGGGAGTAGGGAATGAGCAGTTCTTC. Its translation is CSVELAGVGNEQFF.

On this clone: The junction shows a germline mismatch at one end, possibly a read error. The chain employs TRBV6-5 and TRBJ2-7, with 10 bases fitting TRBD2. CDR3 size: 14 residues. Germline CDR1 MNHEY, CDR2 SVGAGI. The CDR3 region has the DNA TGTGCCATCAGTGAGGCTAGCGGGAGAGACGAGCAGTACTTC. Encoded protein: CAISEASGRDEQYF.